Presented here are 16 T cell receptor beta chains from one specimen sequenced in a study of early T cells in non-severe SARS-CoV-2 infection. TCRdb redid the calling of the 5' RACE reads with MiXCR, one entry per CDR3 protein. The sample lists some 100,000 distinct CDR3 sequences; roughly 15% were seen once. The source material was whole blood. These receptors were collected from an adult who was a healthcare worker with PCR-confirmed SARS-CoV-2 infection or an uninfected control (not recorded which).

The CDR3 DNA reads as TGCGCCAGCAGCTTGGCAGCGGGGGTAAGCTCCTACGAGCAGTACGTC. It yields the protein CASSLAAGVSSYEQYV. The rearrangement joins TRBV5-1 to TRBJ2-7; 8 bases match TRBD2. V shed 0 bases, J shed 0 bases, and the junction held 5 bases outside the gene matches. CDR3 length equals 16 residues. CDR1 and CDR2 (germline): SGHRS, YFSETQ.

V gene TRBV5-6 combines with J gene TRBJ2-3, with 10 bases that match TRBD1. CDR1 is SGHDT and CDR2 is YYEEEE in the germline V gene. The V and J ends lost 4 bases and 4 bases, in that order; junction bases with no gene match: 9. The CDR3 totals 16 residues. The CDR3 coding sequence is TGTGCCAGCAGCAAAGCCGGGACAGGGGCCCCAGATACGCAGTATTTT. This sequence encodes CASSKAGTGAPDTQYF.

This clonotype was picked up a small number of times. CDR3 coding DNA: TGTGCCAGCAGCGATCGGACGGCCTATGGCTACACCTTC. Encoded protein: CASSDRTAYGYTF. The chain combines TRBV27 with TRBJ1-2; unclear D gene. The CDR3 spans 13 residues. The germline V and J ends were trimmed by 6 bases and 4 bases, with 12 bases remaining between them. The V gene's germline CDR1 is MNHEY and CDR2 SMNVEV (reference sequence).

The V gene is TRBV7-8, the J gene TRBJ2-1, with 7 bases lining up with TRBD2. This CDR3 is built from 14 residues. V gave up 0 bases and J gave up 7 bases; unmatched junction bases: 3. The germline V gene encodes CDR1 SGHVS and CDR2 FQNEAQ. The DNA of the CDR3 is TGTGCCAGCAGCTTAGCCGGGACTACGAATGAGCAGTTCTTC. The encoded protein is CASSLAGTTNEQFF.

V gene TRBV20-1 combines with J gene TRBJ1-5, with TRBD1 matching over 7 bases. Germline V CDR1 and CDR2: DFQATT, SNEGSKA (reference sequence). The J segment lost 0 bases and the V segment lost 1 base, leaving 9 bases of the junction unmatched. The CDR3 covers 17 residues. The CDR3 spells CSARVPTGTFSNQPQHF. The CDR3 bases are TGCAGTGCTAGAGTGCCGACAGGGACCTTTAGCAATCAGCCCCAGCATTTT.

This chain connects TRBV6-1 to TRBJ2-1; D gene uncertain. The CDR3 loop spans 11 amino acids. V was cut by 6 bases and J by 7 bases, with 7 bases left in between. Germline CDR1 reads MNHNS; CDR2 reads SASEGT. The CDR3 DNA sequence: TGTGCCAGCAGAGTTGAAAATGAGCAGTTCTTC. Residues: CASRVENEQFF.

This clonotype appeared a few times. The CDR3 loop reads CASSLGIDFGQFF. CDR3 nucleotide sequence: TGTGCCAGCAGTTTAGGTATTGATTTCGGGCAGTTCTTC. The V gene is TRBV12-3 or TRBV12-4, the J gene TRBJ2-1; no clear D. Trimming took 1 base from V and 12 from J, leaving 13 bases between them. The CDR3 is 13 amino acids.

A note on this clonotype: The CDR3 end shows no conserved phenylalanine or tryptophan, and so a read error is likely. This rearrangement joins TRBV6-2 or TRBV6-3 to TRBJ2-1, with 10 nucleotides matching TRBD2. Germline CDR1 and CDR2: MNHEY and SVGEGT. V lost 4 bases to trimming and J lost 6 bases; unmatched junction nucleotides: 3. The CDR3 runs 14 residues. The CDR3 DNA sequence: TGTGCCAGCAGTTTTAGCGGGGGGCGCAATGAGCAGTTCTCC. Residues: CASSFSGGRNEQFS.

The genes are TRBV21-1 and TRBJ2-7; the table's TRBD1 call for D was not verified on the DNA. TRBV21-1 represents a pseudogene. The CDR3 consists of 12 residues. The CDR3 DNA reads TGTGCCAGCAGATCCGGGACGGGTGAGCAGTACGTC. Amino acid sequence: CASRSGTGEQYV.

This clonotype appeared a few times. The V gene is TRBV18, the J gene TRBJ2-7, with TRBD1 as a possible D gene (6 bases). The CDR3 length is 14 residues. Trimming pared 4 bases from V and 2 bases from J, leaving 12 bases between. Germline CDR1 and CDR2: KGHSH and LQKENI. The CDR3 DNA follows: TGTGCCAGCTCACTACGGGACACCGCCTACGAGCAGTACGTC. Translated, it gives CASSLRDTAYEQYV.

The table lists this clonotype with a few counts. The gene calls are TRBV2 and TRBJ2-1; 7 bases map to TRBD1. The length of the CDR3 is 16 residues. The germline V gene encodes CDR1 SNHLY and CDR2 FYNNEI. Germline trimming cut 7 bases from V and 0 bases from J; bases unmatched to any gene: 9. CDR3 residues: CASTAPGQSSYNEQFF. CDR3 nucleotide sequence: TGTGCCAGCACCGCGCCGGGACAGAGCTCCTACAATGAGCAGTTCTTC.

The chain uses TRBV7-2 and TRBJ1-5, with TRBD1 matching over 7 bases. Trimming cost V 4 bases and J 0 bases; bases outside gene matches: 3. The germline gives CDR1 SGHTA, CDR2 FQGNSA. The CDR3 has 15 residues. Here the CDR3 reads CASSSQGGSNQPQHF. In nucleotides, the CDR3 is TGTGCCAGCAGCTCCCAGGGGGGTAGCAATCAGCCCCAGCATTTT.

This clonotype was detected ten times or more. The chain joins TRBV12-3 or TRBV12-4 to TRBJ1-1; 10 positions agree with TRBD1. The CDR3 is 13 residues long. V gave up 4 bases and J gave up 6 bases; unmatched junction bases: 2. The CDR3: CASSSGTGAEAFF. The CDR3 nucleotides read TGTGCCAGCAGTTCCGGGACAGGGGCTGAAGCTTTCTTT.

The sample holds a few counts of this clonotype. The DNA for the CDR3 is TGTGCCAGCAGCGCGGGACAGCGGGGAGAGACCCAGTACTTC. Protein product: CASSAGQRGETQYF. V usage is TRBV9 and J usage is TRBJ2-5; the D gene could be TRBD1 or TRBD2 (7 bases each). The CDR3 covers 14 residues. The germline gives CDR1 SGDLS, CDR2 YYNGEE. The V end was cut by 3 bases, the J end by 4 bases, with 13 bases between.

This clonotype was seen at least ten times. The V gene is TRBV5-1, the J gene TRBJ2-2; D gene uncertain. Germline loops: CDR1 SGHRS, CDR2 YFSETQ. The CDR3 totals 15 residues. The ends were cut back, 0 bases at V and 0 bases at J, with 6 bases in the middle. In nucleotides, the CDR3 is TGCGCCAGCAGCTTGGATAGCCCGAACACCGGGGAGCTGTTTTTT. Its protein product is CASSLDSPNTGELFF.

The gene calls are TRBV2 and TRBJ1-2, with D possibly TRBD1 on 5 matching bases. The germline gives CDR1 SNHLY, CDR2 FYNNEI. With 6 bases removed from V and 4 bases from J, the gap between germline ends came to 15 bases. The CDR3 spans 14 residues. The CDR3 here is CASRPGDVSYGYTF. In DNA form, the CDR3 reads TGTGCCAGCAGACCCGGGGACGTATCCTATGGCTACACCTTC. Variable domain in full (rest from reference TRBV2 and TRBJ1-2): EPEVTQTPSHQVTQMGQEVILRCVPISNHLYFYWYRQILGQKVEFLVSFYNNEISEKSEIFDDQFSVERPDGSNFTLKIRSTKLEDSAMYFCASRPGDVSYGYTFGSGTRLTVV.